Shown below are 24 T cell receptor beta chains from a single sample sequenced in a study of STAT3 mutations in large granular lymphocyte leukemia. No antigen is known for these receptors. The study's findings and limits: At least one immunodominant TCR beta clonotype appeared in every T-cell large granular lymphocyte leukemia patient.

The table came from immunoSEQ multiplex PCR; TCRdb's copy has only in-frame clones and leaves some out. The sample consists of approximately 31,000 clones, approximately 86% of them appearing once. Sample: peripheral blood mononuclear cells. The receptor set was obtained from a man in his sixties with T-cell large granular lymphocyte leukemia. Some clones in this sample may be carry-over from other donors' samples.

This clone came up once. This chain joins TRBV9 and TRBJ2-7, with 7 bases lining up with TRBD1. The V and J ends lost 4 bases and 5 bases, in that order; junction bases with no gene match: 9. This CDR3 region has 14 residues. CDR1 is SGDLS and CDR2 is YYNGEE in the germline V gene. CDR3 nucleotide sequence: TGTGCCAGCAGCCCCCAAAGACAGGGCCACGAGCAGTACTTC. Its protein product is CASSPQRQGHEQYF.

V and J are TRBV14 and TRBJ2-5, with a tentative D call TRBD2 (6 bases). Trimming cost V 5 bases and J 5 bases, with 18 bases left between them. CDR1 is SGHDN, CDR2 FVKESK, per germline. This CDR3 has 15 amino acids. The CDR3 sequence is CASSSGPGGPETQYF. Written as DNA, the CDR3 is TGTGCCAGCAGCTCCGGGCCCGGGGGACCGGAGACCCAGTACTTC.

This clone showed up just a few times. The chain uses TRBV7-9 and TRBJ2-7; a possible D gene is TRBD2 (5 bases). The CDR3 covers 13 residues. Trimming shortened V by 6 bases and J by 3 bases, and 12 bases separated the two germline ends. CDR1 is SEHNR, CDR2 FQNEAQ, per germline (reference sequence). Here the CDR3 reads CASSWTVRYEQYF. The CDR3 nucleotides read TGTGCCAGCAGTTGGACTGTACGCTACGAGCAGTACTTC.

The chain carries TRBV30 and TRBJ1-1, with 8 bases lining up with TRBD1. The junction had 1 base not matched to a gene; V was cut back by 1 base and J by 3 bases. This CDR3 comprises 13 residues. Germline-derived CDR1 and CDR2 are GTSNPN and SVGIG (reference sequence). Here the CDR3 DNA reads TGTGCCTGGAGTGGACAGGGGCACACTGAAGCTTTCTTT. This gives the protein CAWSGQGHTEAFF.

The V and J genes are TRBV4-1 and TRBJ2-1, with 10 nucleotides matching TRBD2. The germline CDR1 and CDR2 sequences are MGHRA and YSYEKL. V shed 0 bases and J 6 bases; nucleotides not matched to a gene: 5. The CDR3 covers 16 residues. The CDR3 DNA follows: TGCGCCAGCAGCCAAGATCCCGGGACTAGCGTCAATGAGCAGTTCTTC. This gives the protein CASSQDPGTSVNEQFF.

The chain combines TRBV9 with TRBJ1-3; possible D gene TRBD1, 5 bases. V was pared by 2 bases and J by 0 bases, with 12 bases between. The CDR3 length is 16 residues. Germline loops: CDR1 SGDLS, CDR2 YYNGEE. CDR3 region: CASSVMDGTSGNTIYF. The CDR3 DNA is TGTGCCAGCAGCGTTATGGACGGGACCTCTGGAAACACCATATATTTT.

The V and J genes are TRBV6-1 and TRBJ2-7, with TRBD1 as a possible D gene (5 bases). Per the germline V gene, CDR1 is MNHNS and CDR2 is SASEGT. Trimming cost V 6 bases and J 4 bases, with 13 bases left between them. This CDR3 has 13 residues. CDR3 sequence (DNA): TGTGCCAGCAGGTCCGGACACGGGTACGAGCAGTACTTC. This gives the protein CASRSGHGYEQYF.

The CDR3 sequence: CASSQVGGTQYF. CDR3 bases: TGTGCCAGCAGCCAAGTAGGCGGGACCCAGTACTTC. The chain couples TRBV14 to TRBJ2-5; the D is unclear. Trimming pared 1 base from V and 7 bases from J, leaving 7 bases between. Germline CDR1 SGHDN, CDR2 FVKESK. The CDR3 is made up of 12 amino acids.

The V and J genes are TRBV28 and TRBJ2-1, with a possible D match to TRBD2 (6 bases). The germline CDR1 and CDR2 sequences are MDHEN and SYDVKM. The CDR3 is 11 amino acids. Trimming removed 3 bases from V and 9 bases from J, with 6 bases in between. The CDR3 loop reads CASSLGGEQFF. The CDR3 DNA sequence: TGTGCCAGCAGTTTGGGAGGTGAGCAGTTCTTC.

V usage is TRBV5-6 and J usage is TRBJ2-7, with D maybe TRBD2 (6 bases). This CDR3 region has 14 residues. The germline CDR1 and CDR2 sequences are SGHDT and YYEEEE. V was clipped by 6 bases and J by 3 bases, with 16 bases between them. The CDR3: CASTPTRGGYEQYF. In DNA, the CDR3 is TGTGCCAGCACCCCCACCCGGGGAGGCTACGAGCAGTACTTC.

The chain couples TRBV7-8 to TRBJ1-2, with D possibly being TRBD1 (6 bases). V was pared by 1 base and J by 5 bases, with 14 bases between. Germline V gives CDR1 SGHVS, CDR2 FQNEAQ. CDR3 length equals 15 residues. The DNA of the CDR3 is TGTGCCAGCAGCTTAGAACAGGGCCTTCCATATGGCTACACCTTC. It translates to CASSLEQGLPYGYTF.

This clone was detected only once. The V gene is TRBV19, the J gene TRBJ2-7; 8 nucleotides align to TRBD2. Germline V gene sequence: CDR1 LNHDA, CDR2 SQIVND (reference sequence). J gave up 2 bases and V 3 bases, and 9 bases lay outside the gene matches. The CDR3 sequence is 16 residues long. The CDR3 loop is CASSMVTSGPPYEQYF. CDR3 in DNA: TGTGCCAGTAGTATGGTTACTAGCGGACCCCCCTACGAGCAGTACTTC.

This chain connects TRBV5-1 to TRBJ1-1, with D uncertain. Germline CDR1 reads SGHRS; CDR2 reads YFSETQ. The CDR3 extends over 14 amino acids. The germline V and J ends were trimmed by 4 bases and 1 base, with 11 bases remaining between them. DNA of the CDR3: TGCGCCAGCAGCGGACGGACGGGGAACACTGAAGCTTTCTTT. Encoded protein: CASSGRTGNTEAFF.

The chain employs TRBV10-2 and TRBJ2-1, with D unclear. The V gene's germline CDR1 is WSHSY and CDR2 SAAADI. The CDR3 is 17 amino acids. V was trimmed by 3 bases and J by 7 bases, leaving 22 bases between them. This chain's CDR3 is CASSDLPGVMTGNEQFF. For the CDR3, the DNA is TGCGCCAGCAGTGACCTACCGGGCGTTATGACCGGGAATGAGCAGTTCTTC.

Comments on this clone: Without the conserved terminal phenylalanine or tryptophan, this CDR3 likely stems from a read error. Because the CDR3's place on the DNA is in doubt, the DNA is left out and the CDR3 is given as listed by TCRdb. The chain recombines TRBV23-1 with TRBJ1-2. TRBV23-1 is classed as an ORF, of uncertain function. The CDR3 sequence runs 8 residues, both termini included. The CDR3 spells CASSHLPN.

J is TRBJ1-2 and V is TRBV2; 7 bases map to TRBD1. Germline CDR1 and CDR2: SNHLY and FYNNEI. The CDR3 spans 12 residues. Trimming at V came to 7 bases and at J to 8 bases, leaving 7 bases not matched to a gene. CDR3 sequence (DNA): TGTGCCAGCAACAGGGGCGCGGAGGGCTACACCTTC. Amino acid sequence: CASNRGAEGYTF.

The gene calls are TRBV15 and TRBJ2-7, with D tentatively TRBD2 (6 bases). V was shortened by 1 base and J by 9 bases, with 13 bases between the two germline ends. The CDR3 loop spans 13 amino acids. Germline V gene lookup returns CDR1 LNHNV and CDR2 YYDKDF (reference sequence). The CDR3 region is CATSRVGGLGQYF. The CDR3 DNA reads as TGTGCCACCAGCAGAGTGGGGGGTCTGGGGCAGTACTTC.

This clone was found a few times. This chain joins TRBV29-1 and TRBJ2-2; possible D gene TRBD2, 5 bases. This CDR3 region has 15 residues. Trimming removed 6 bases from V and 2 bases from J, with 16 bases in between. The V gene's germline CDR1 is SQVTM and CDR2 ANQGSEA. The chain's CDR3 is CSVPRTGVNTGELFF. The CDR3 region has the DNA TGCAGCGTCCCCCGGACCGGGGTTAACACCGGGGAGCTGTTTTTT.

The gene calls are TRBV30 and TRBJ2-1; 7 nucleotides agree with TRBD2. This CDR3 is built from 13 residues. The germline V gene encodes CDR1 GTSNPN and CDR2 SVGIG (reference sequence). Germline trimming cut 8 bases from V and 0 bases from J; bases unmatched to any gene: 4. The CDR3 sequence is CASGASSYNEQFF. For the CDR3, the DNA is TGTGCCAGCGGGGCCAGCTCCTACAATGAGCAGTTCTTC.

This clone appeared a few times. The chain employs TRBV7-8 and TRBJ1-5; D unresolved. The V and J ends lost 5 bases and 5 bases respectively, with 13 bases between them. Germline V lookup: CDR1 SGHVS, CDR2 FQNEAQ. The CDR3 is made up of 14 amino acids. For the CDR3, the DNA is TGTGCCAGCAGCACCCGGATCCTGGATCAGCCCCAGCATTTT. Translation gives CASSTRILDQPQHF.

This chain joins TRBV5-4 and TRBJ2-7; D possibly matches TRBD1 or TRBD2 (5 bases each). CDR1 is SGHNT and CDR2 is YYREEE in the germline V gene (reference sequence). The CDR3 contains 13 residues. V was cut by 4 bases and J by 9 bases, with 17 bases left in between. For the CDR3, the DNA is TGTGCCAGCAGCCCGGGACCCGACATTGGGCAGTACTTC. Amino acids: CASSPGPDIGQYF.

This clone is a singleton in its sample. The chain couples TRBV5-1 to TRBJ2-5; maybe TRBD2 (7 bases). The V end lost 3 bases, the J end lost 4 bases, and 19 bases lay between the germline ends. This CDR3 contains 16 residues. The germline V gene has CDR1 SGHRS and CDR2 YFSETQ. CDR3 nucleotides: TGCGCCAGCAGCTCTACGGGGGCGGGAGTTGTAGAGACCCAGTACTTC. Protein product: CASSSTGAGVVETQYF.

The chain combines TRBV29-1 with TRBJ2-5; 7 nucleotides match TRBD2. The CDR3 length is 12 residues. From germline, CDR1 is SQVTM and CDR2 ANQGSEA. The ends lost 8 bases at V and 6 bases at J; junction bases unmatched: 9. The CDR3: CSFALASKTQYF. The CDR3 coding sequence is TGCAGCTTCGCACTAGCGTCGAAGACCCAGTACTTC.

The rearrangement uses TRBV11-3 and TRBJ2-5; perhaps D is TRBD1 or TRBD2 (5 bases each). The length of the CDR3 is 14 residues. CDR1 is SGHNT, CDR2 YENEEA, per germline. The V and J ends lost 5 bases and 7 bases respectively, with 17 bases between them. The CDR3 region has the DNA TGTGCCAGCAGCAACGAGGGGCTCCGGGGGACCCAGTACTTC. As protein: CASSNEGLRGTQYF.